Presented here are 13 T cell receptor beta chains from one specimen sequenced in a study of CD8 T cells in ankylosing spondylitis. TCRdb ran MiXCR on the 5' RACE reads and lists one entry per CDR3 protein. The table lists around 280,000 distinct CDR3 sequences, about 20% of them singletons. Material for sequencing was blood, either unsorted or a sorted T cell fraction (not recorded which). The receptor source for this set is a male donor with ankylosing spondylitis or in good health (not recorded which).

The genes are TRBV27 and TRBJ1-1; 7 bases are a match to TRBD1. The CDR3 contains 13 residues. CDR1 and CDR2 from the germline V gene are MNHEY and SMNVEV (reference sequence). Trimming took 4 bases from V and 8 from J; bases not matched to a gene: 7. CDR3 region: CASSSVPGQEAFF. CDR3 bases: TGTGCCAGCAGTTCAGTCCCGGGACAGGAAGCTTTCTTT.

CDR3 in amino acids: CSVGQATNEKLFF. The CDR3 DNA sequence: TGCAGTGTCGGACAGGCGACTAATGAAAAACTGTTTTTT. The chain has TRBV20-1 and TRBJ1-4, with 7 bases that match TRBD1. This CDR3 region has 13 residues. The junction had 4 bases not matched to a gene; V was cut back by 7 bases and J by 2 bases. Germline V gene sequence: CDR1 DFQATT, CDR2 SNEGSKA (reference sequence).

This chain links TRBV6-1 with TRBJ1-5; TRBD1 might be the D (6 bases). The V end was cut by 6 bases, the J end by 7 bases, with 22 bases between. The germline V gene encodes CDR1 MNHNS and CDR2 SASEGT. The CDR3 totals 16 residues. The CDR3 DNA reads as TGTGCCAGCAGACACCGACAGGACGACCTTAGGCAGCCCCAGCATTTT. The encoded protein is CASRHRQDDLRQPQHF.

The sample holds many counts of this clonotype. The J gene is TRBJ2-7, the V gene TRBV6-4; D is unresolved. The CDR3 loop spans 13 amino acids. Trimming left V 2 bases short and J 3 bases short, with 8 bases between. Germline V lookup: CDR1 MRHNA, CDR2 SNTAGT. CDR3 DNA: TGTGCCAGCAGTGACAGTCGTGGCTACGAGCAGTACGTC. Translated: CASSDSRGYEQYV.

This clonotype appeared many times. The gene calls are TRBV28 and TRBJ1-1, with 7 positions matching TRBD1. The CDR3 runs 12 residues. Trimming at V came to 8 bases and at J to 12 bases, leaving 12 bases not matched to a gene. Germline CDR1 and CDR2: MDHEN and SYDVKM. The DNA for the CDR3 is TGTGCCAGCCATGGGCAGGGGGGACTTACTTTCTTT. Amino acids: CASHGQGGLTFF.

The chain uses TRBV30 and TRBJ2-1, with TRBD2 identical over 8 bases. The V segment lost 1 base and the J segment 10 bases; nucleotides outside the gene matches: 12. The CDR3 consists of 15 residues. Germline V gene lookup returns CDR1 GTSNPN and CDR2 SVGIG (reference sequence). For the CDR3, the DNA is TGTGCCTGGAGTGCCGGGGGGAATTTAGCGGGAGAGCAGTTCTTC. Residues: CAWSAGGNLAGEQFF.

The chain has TRBV7-8 and TRBJ1-1, with D maybe TRBD1 (6 bases). The CDR3 contains 13 residues. Germline V gene sequence: CDR1 SGHVS, CDR2 FQNEAQ. Trimming cost V 10 bases and J 3 bases, with 15 bases left between them. CDR3 nucleotide sequence: TGTGCCACAAACAGGGATAGCTACACTGAAGCTTTCTTT. This codes for CATNRDSYTEAFF. The full variable domain, in which reference TRBV7-8 and TRBJ1-1 provide the parts outside the CDR3, is GAGVSQSPRYKVAKRGQDVALRCDPISGHVSLFWYQQALGQGPEFLTYFQNEAQLDKSGLPSDRFFAERPEGSVSTLKIQRTQQEDSAVYLCATNRDSYTEAFFGQGTRLTVV.

In nucleotides, the CDR3 is TGTGCCACCAGCCACCAGAAAGAGGGGGCTTTCTTT. It is translated as CATSHQKEGAFF. The chain is built from TRBV15 and TRBJ1-1; possible D gene TRBD1, 5 bases. Between the trimmed V and J ends, which lost 5 bases and 11 bases, there was a span of 15 bases. The CDR3 totals 12 residues. Germline CDR1 is LNHNV and CDR2 is YYDKDF (reference sequence).

This clonotype was counted many times. The chain uses TRBV4-2 and TRBJ2-3, with 10 bases that match TRBD2. The CDR3 has 17 residues. V was pared by 0 bases and J by 9 bases, with 12 bases of the junction left unmatched. Germline V gives CDR1 LGHNA, CDR2 YNFKEQ. CDR3 DNA: TGTGCCAGCAGCCAAGATATCCCTGCTAGCGGGAGTGAAACGCAGTATTTT. Its translation: CASSQDIPASGSETQYF.

A few counts support this clonotype. The chain employs TRBV10-3 and TRBJ2-7; 8 bases agree with TRBD1. Germline CDR1 ENHRY, CDR2 SYGVKD. There are 15 residues in the CDR3. With V trimmed by 0 bases and J by 5 bases, 6 bases remained unmatched. The CDR3 spells CAISESRQGWDEQYV. Here the CDR3 DNA reads TGTGCCATCAGTGAGTCAAGACAGGGGTGGGACGAGCAGTACGTC.

This clonotype has more than one count but fewer than ten. The V and J genes are TRBV15 and TRBJ2-1, with 7 bases that match TRBD1. Germline V gene lookup returns CDR1 LNHNV and CDR2 YYDKDF (reference sequence). The CDR3 length is 14 residues. The V gene end was trimmed by 3 bases and the J gene end by 3 bases; junction bases not matched to a gene: 2. CDR3 sequence (DNA): TGTGCCACCAGCAGGGCAGGGGGCTACAATGAGCAGTTCTTC. Translating it yields CATSRAGGYNEQFF.

The chain couples TRBV20-1 to TRBJ2-1; D is undetermined. The V end lost 5 bases, the J end lost 7 bases, and 12 bases lay between the germline ends. Germline values: CDR1 DFQATT, CDR2 SNEGSKA (reference sequence). This CDR3 has 12 amino acids. The CDR3 DNA is TGCAGTGCTTCACGGACGGAAAATGAGCAGTTCTTC. It yields the protein CSASRTENEQFF.

This chain uses TRBV9 with TRBJ2-3, with D perhaps TRBD1 or TRBD2 (5 bases each). The CDR3 contains 16 residues. Trimming left V 4 bases short and J 0 bases short, with 15 bases between. Germline V gives CDR1 SGDLS, CDR2 YYNGEE. CDR3: CASSFTGTGSTDTQYF. CDR3 coding DNA: TGTGCCAGCAGCTTTACCGGGACGGGTAGCACAGATACGCAGTATTTT.